A selection of T cell receptor beta chains follows, all from one sample in a study of T cell clusters in autoimmune cytopenias. TCRdb reprocessed the multiplex PCR reads, keeping one entry per CDR3 protein, no DNA. This listing includes roughly 11,000 distinct CDR3 sequences. These data were likewise used in another study, on T cell repertoires in aging, cancer and after chemotherapy.

What was sequenced was peripheral blood. These TCRs come from a human donor in good health. The CDR3 runs from the conserved cysteine through the conserved F or W. Clone sizes are given selectively: once, few, many, or a class where the clone is expanded.

v_gene	abundance	j_gene	CDR3aa
TRBV27	NA	TRBJ1-2	CASSITGVSGGYTF
TRBV6-2/TRBV6-3	NA	TRBJ1-1	CASSLGGFGTEAFF
TRBV7-2	NA	TRBJ2-5	CASSLVASGALETQYF
TRBV6-5	NA	TRBJ2-1	CASRLAGGEGEQFF
TRBV24-1	NA	TRBJ2-5	CATSDWRDPETQYF
TRBV11-3	NA	TRBJ2-7	CASSLSTRAYEQYF
TRBV13	NA	TRBJ2-1	CASSLKVSGGPYNEQFF
TRBV5-6	NA	TRBJ1-2	CASSLGQTYGYTF
TRBV12-3/TRBV12-4	NA	TRBJ2-5	CASSFGLAGAETQYF
TRBV5-6	NA	TRBJ2-1	CASSLASGGIQFF
TRBV24-1	NA	TRBJ2-1	CATSDRGRNEQFF
TRBV5-1	NA	TRBJ2-2	CASSERTWDTGELFF
TRBV30	NA	TRBJ2-1	CAWSDGTPIEQFF
TRBV12-3/TRBV12-4	NA	TRBJ2-2	CASSLAGGDTGELFF
TRBV19	NA	TRBJ1-1	CASRADSRFRTEAFF
TRBV6-1	NA	TRBJ2-1	CASSSHRDGEQFF
TRBV18	NA	TRBJ2-2	CASSPRILEGNTGELFF
TRBV11-3	NA	TRBJ1-1	CASSPEDMNTEAFF
TRBV5-6	NA	TRBJ2-3	CASSLRLSGGGLDTQYF
TRBV7-9	NA	TRBJ2-7	CASSPLGVEQYF
TRBV5-4	NA	TRBJ2-3	CASSLIDTDTQYF
TRBV6-5	NA	TRBJ2-1	CASSYPRGQGAVEQFF
TRBV9	NA	TRBJ2-3	CASTRSLTDTQYF
TRBV5-4	NA	TRBJ2-3	CASSLRTSGGAPDTQYF
TRBV19	NA	TRBJ1-1	CASTVGGGPNTEAFF
TRBV19	medium-sized	TRBJ2-3	CASSRDRGVDTQYF
TRBV6-5	NA	TRBJ2-7	CASEDSSEQYF
TRBV7-2	NA	TRBJ1-5	CASSLLGRNQPQHF
TRBV5-6	NA	TRBJ2-3	CASSLGFGGGPETDTQYF
TRBV5-1	NA	TRBJ2-2	CASSYGTGGELFF
TRBV19	medium-sized	TRBJ2-1	CASSMGSSYNEQFF
TRBV7-2	NA	TRBJ1-1	CASSLDGVNTEAFF
TRBV5-5	NA	TRBJ2-5	CASSPQAASTGETQYF
TRBV27	NA	TRBJ1-6	CASSLAGQGGSPLHF
TRBV30	NA	TRBJ1-4	CAWGGTGDEKLFF
TRBV5-4	NA	TRBJ2-3	CASSLAASGSLDTQYF
TRBV12-3/TRBV12-4	NA	TRBJ2-2	CASSPGGRKTGELFF
TRBV12-3/TRBV12-4	NA	TRBJ2-5	CASSPRGQHVETQYF
TRBV6-1	NA	TRBJ2-1	CASSPPGLGVVF
TRBV30	NA	TRBJ1-5	CAWSQGGQPQHF
TRBV5-6	NA	TRBJ2-3	CASSLGLAGPTDTQYF
TRBV5-4	NA	TRBJ1-1	CASSLVGIGEAFF
TRBV15	NA	TRBJ2-1	CATRQYNEQFF
TRBV11-1	medium-sized	TRBJ2-7	CASSPWKGSEQYF
TRBV6-2/TRBV6-3	NA	TRBJ1-6	CASWTEFNSPLHF
TRBV6-6	NA	TRBJ1-3	CASSATPGGVYGNTIYF
TRBV29-1	medium-sized	TRBJ1-4	CSVVFWDEKLFF
TRBV12-3/TRBV12-4	medium-sized	TRBJ2-2	CASRRAGQNTGELFF
TRBV15	medium-sized	TRBJ1-5	CATSTPQGQPQHF
TRBV19	medium-sized	TRBJ2-3	CASSSLGTDTQYF
TRBV30	NA	TRBJ2-1	CAWILAGSEQFF